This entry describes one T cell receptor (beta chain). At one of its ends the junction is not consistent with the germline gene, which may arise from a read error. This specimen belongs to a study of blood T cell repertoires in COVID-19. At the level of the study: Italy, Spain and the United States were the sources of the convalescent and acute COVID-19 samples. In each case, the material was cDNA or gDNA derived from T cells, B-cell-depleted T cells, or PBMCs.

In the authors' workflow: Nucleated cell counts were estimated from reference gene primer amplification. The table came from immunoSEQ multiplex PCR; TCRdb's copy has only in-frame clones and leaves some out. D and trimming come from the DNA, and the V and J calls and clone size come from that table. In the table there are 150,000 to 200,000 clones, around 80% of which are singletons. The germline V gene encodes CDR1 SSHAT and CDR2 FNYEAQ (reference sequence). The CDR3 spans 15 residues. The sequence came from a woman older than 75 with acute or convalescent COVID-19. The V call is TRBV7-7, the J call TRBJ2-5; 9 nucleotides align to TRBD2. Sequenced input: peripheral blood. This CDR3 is CASSFSSGSVETQYF. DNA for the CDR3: TGTGCTAGCAGCTTTAGTAGCGGGAGCGTAGAGACCCAGTACTTC.